The sequence of this TCR beta chain was determined in a study of shared clonotypes between healthy human individuals. Clones were sequenced by immunoSEQ multiplex PCR, and TCRdb holds only the in-frame ones, with some missing. The table lists around 2.1 million clones, approximately 94% of them singletons. In the naive CD8 group, cells lacked CD45RO and were positively selected for CCR7, so terminally differentiated effector memory CD45RA+ cells were left out. Sequencing used naive CD8+ T cells from PBMCs. This receptor was taken from a man aged 18 to 29 in good health. Some clones in this sample may be carry-over from other donors' samples.

The CDR3, as DNA: TGTGCCAGCAGCTCCGGGGCTAGCTCCTACAATGAGCAGTTCTTC. Protein sequence: CASSSGASSYNEQFF. This chain joins TRBV7-8 and TRBJ2-1, with D perhaps assigned TRBD1 or TRBD2 (5 bases each). V was cut by 4 bases and J by 0 bases, with 10 bases left in between. The germline gives CDR1 SGHVS, CDR2 FQNEAQ. This CDR3 contains 15 residues. The full variable domain, completed using reference TRBV7-8 and TRBJ2-1, is GAGVSQSPRYKVAKRGQDVALRCDPISGHVSLFWYQQALGQGPEFLTYFQNEAQLDKSGLPSDRFFAERPEGSVSTLKIQRTQQEDSAVYLCASSSGASSYNEQFFGPGTRLTVL.